A selection of T cell receptor beta chains follows, all from one sample in a study of shared T cell receptors in the human thymus. Libraries were prepared by immunoSEQ multiplex PCR; TCRdb keeps only in-frame clonotypes and omits some of them. The sample has 720,000 or so clones; 75% to 90% are singletons. The sample was also linked to a second study, of human thymus T cells.

Sequenced material: thymocytes. The receptors come from a girl under three years old with a congenital heart defect. CDR3s include the opening cysteine and the closing phenylalanine or tryptophan. Each record gives: D gene, V gene, J gene, clone size, CDR3 DNA, CDR3 protein. The D gene is left open where the match is weak. The size entry is marked missing in some rows and otherwise reads once, few, many or a size class.

d_call: .
v_call: TRBV5-3
j_call: TRBJ2-7
clone_size: .
cdr3_nt: TGTGCCAGAAAAGCCCCCCAACAGGAATCCTACGAGCAGTACTTC
cdr3_aa: CARKAPQQESYEQYF

d_call: TRBD1
v_call: TRBV14
j_call: TRBJ2-2
clone_size: .
cdr3_nt: TGTGCCAGCAGCCAAAAGTATGTAGGACAGGGCGTCACCGGGGAGCTGTTTTTT
cdr3_aa: CASSQKYVGQGVTGELFF

d_call: .
v_call: TRBV15
j_call: TRBJ2-1
clone_size: .
cdr3_nt: TGTGCCACCAGCAGAGCCCTGCGGGGTACTAGGAATAATGAGCAGTTCTTC
cdr3_aa: CATSRALRGTRNNEQFF

d_call: TRBD2
v_call: TRBV6-1
j_call: TRBJ2-7
clone_size: .
cdr3_nt: TGTGCCAGCAGTGCCCTGGACTGGACGGGGGGCTACGAGCAGTACTTC
cdr3_aa: CASSALDWTGGYEQYF

d_call: TRBD1
v_call: TRBV25-1
j_call: TRBJ1-2
clone_size: .
cdr3_nt: TGTGCCAGCAGTGAATACGGGACAGGGTCCCACACCTATGGCTACACCTTC
cdr3_aa: CASSEYGTGSHTYGYTF

d_call: TRBD2
v_call: TRBV27
j_call: TRBJ2-1
clone_size: .
cdr3_nt: TGTGCCAGCAGTTTATCGAAGCGGGGGAGCTCCTACAATGAGCAGTTCTTC
cdr3_aa: CASSLSKRGSSYNEQFF

d_call: TRBD1
v_call: TRBV5-1
j_call: TRBJ1-2
clone_size: .
cdr3_nt: TGCGCCAGCAGCTTGGAACGGGACAGGGGTACCTCTTATGGCTACACCTTC
cdr3_aa: CASSLERDRGTSYGYTF

d_call: .
v_call: TRBV9
j_call: TRBJ1-1
clone_size: .
cdr3_nt: TGTGCCAGCAGCCCTTGGACACCAAGGAACACTGAAGCTTTCTTT
cdr3_aa: CASSPWTPRNTEAFF

d_call: .
v_call: TRBV2
j_call: TRBJ1-3
clone_size: .
cdr3_nt: TGTGCCAGCAACTCCTCTCTTCTGACTCACGGAAACACCATATATTTT
cdr3_aa: CASNSSLLTHGNTIYF

d_call: .
v_call: TRBV6-6
j_call: TRBJ1-6
clone_size: .
cdr3_nt: TGTGCCAGCAGTTACCACGGAAAGGACAGTCCCCTCCACTTT
cdr3_aa: CASSYHGKDSPLHF

d_call: .
v_call: TRBV9
j_call: TRBJ2-2
clone_size: .
cdr3_nt: TGTGCCAGCAGCGAGAGGTCTCTCACCGGGGAGCTGTTTTTT
cdr3_aa: CASSERSLTGELFF

d_call: .
v_call: TRBV5-5
j_call: TRBJ1-2
clone_size: once
cdr3_nt: TGTGCCAGCATCGACTCTCAGGGTAACTATGGCTACACCTTC
cdr3_aa: CASIDSQGNYGYTF

d_call: .
v_call: TRBV7-9
j_call: TRBJ1-5
clone_size: few
cdr3_nt: TGTGCCAGCAGCCTGAAGGGGTACAATCAGCCCCAGCATTTT
cdr3_aa: CASSLKGYNQPQHF

d_call: .
v_call: TRBV19
j_call: TRBJ1-5
clone_size: .
cdr3_nt: TGTGCCACTCAGAATGGGGGGGGAACTAATCAGCCCCAGCATTTT
cdr3_aa: CATQNGGGTNQPQHF

d_call: .
v_call: TRBV5-6
j_call: TRBJ2-1
clone_size: .
cdr3_nt: TGTGCCAGCAGCCAAAGACAGTCCTACAATGAGCAGTTCTTC
cdr3_aa: CASSQRQSYNEQFF

d_call: .
v_call: TRBV7-6
j_call: TRBJ1-2
clone_size: .
cdr3_nt: TGTGCCAGCAGTCCAACGACGGAGGGCTATGGCTACACCTTC
cdr3_aa: CASSPTTEGYGYTF

d_call: .
v_call: TRBV7-9
j_call: TRBJ1-4
clone_size: .
cdr3_nt: TGTGCCAGCAGCTTAGTACAGGTGGTGTATGCAACTAATGAAAAACTGTTTTTT
cdr3_aa: CASSLVQVVYATNEKLFF